The 15 T cell receptor beta chains below were found in one sample sequenced in a study of post-analysis software for immune sequencing data. No antigen has been identified for these receptors. Study-wide results and caveats: TRBV5-6, TRBV5-1 and TRBV20-1 were among a few TRBV segments more frequent in patients than controls.

cDNA libraries for TCR beta contained unique molecular identifiers. TCRdb fed the PCR reads into MiXCR, producing one record per CDR3 protein. This table holds more than 500,000 distinct CDR3 sequences, roughly 34% found once. Source material: blood. Every receptor here comes from a girl aged 2 to 17 with multiple sclerosis.

This clonotype was seen a few times. The CDR3: CASSYPGTGVTYEQYF. The CDR3 bases are TGTGCCAGCAGTTACCCCGGGACAGGGGTTACCTACGAGCAGTACTTC. The chain has TRBV6-6 and TRBJ2-7; TRBD1 aligns across 10 bases. Trimming took 2 bases from V and 2 from J; bases not matched to a gene: 6. Germline assignment: CDR1 MNHNY and CDR2 SVGAGI (reference sequence). The CDR3 sequence is 16 residues long.

In this sample, this clonotype turned up many times. This chain links TRBV29-1 with TRBJ1-2; D perhaps matches TRBD1 (6 bases). The length of the CDR3 is 14 residues. The V end lost 4 bases, the J end lost 6 bases, and 18 bases lay between the germline ends. Germline V CDR1 and CDR2: SQVTM, ANQGSEA. The CDR3 region has the DNA TGCAGCGTTGCAACCCAAACAGGGTGGGATGGCTACACCTTC. Amino acids: CSVATQTGWDGYTF.

The chain links TRBV6-5 to TRBJ1-2, with TRBD1 matching over 8 bases. Germline loops: CDR1 MNHEY, CDR2 SVGAGI. The CDR3 is 17 amino acids. The trim removed 0 bases at V and 3 bases at J, leaving 9 bases unmatched. This CDR3 reads CASSYSPGGQGDYGYTF. CDR3 nucleotides: TGTGCCAGCAGTTACTCTCCGGGAGGACAGGGAGACTATGGCTACACCTTC.

On this clonotype itself: A read error is possible here, since a much larger clone lies one base away. Without the conserved terminal phenylalanine or tryptophan, this CDR3 likely stems from a read error. The chain recombines TRBV6-2 or TRBV6-3 with TRBJ2-1; 8 bases are a match to TRBD2. Germline V gives CDR1 MNHEY, CDR2 SVGEGT. The CDR3 is made up of 14 amino acids. Unmatched junction bases numbered 8, after V lost 6 bases and J lost 7 bases. CDR3 in DNA: TGTGCCAGCAGAGGCGGGGGGACGGTGAATGAGCAGTTCTTA. Its translation is CASRGGGTVNEQFL.

The rearrangement uses TRBV2 and TRBJ2-5; D is unclear. The germline V gene encodes CDR1 SNHLY and CDR2 FYNNEI. The V and J ends lost 7 bases and 2 bases respectively, with 11 bases between them. The CDR3 spans 13 residues. The DNA of the CDR3 is TGTGCCAGCACACGTCCGAGGCAAGAGACCCAGTACTTC. It is translated as CASTRPRQETQYF.

The CDR3 loop reads CASSQEVYTEAFF. The CDR3, as DNA: TGCGCCAGCAGCCAAGAGGTCTACACTGAAGCTTTCTTT. The chain carries TRBV4-1 and TRBJ1-1; no reliable D call. V was pared by 0 bases and J by 3 bases, with 5 bases between. CDR3 length: 13 residues. Germline V lookup: CDR1 MGHRA, CDR2 YSYEKL.

This sequence joins TRBV4-1 and TRBJ2-1; 9 nucleotides match TRBD1. Germline trimming cut 4 bases from V and 2 bases from J; bases unmatched to any gene: 6. The germline gives CDR1 MGHRA, CDR2 YSYEKL. The CDR3 has 16 amino acids. In DNA, the CDR3 is TGCGCCAGCAGCCCGACAGGGGGTTCCGCCTACAATGAGCAGTTCTTC. It specifies CASSPTGGSAYNEQFF.

V gene TRBV4-1 combines with J gene TRBJ1-6; no clear D. Germline V gives CDR1 MGHRA, CDR2 YSYEKL. The V end was cut by 2 bases, the J end by 9 bases, with 17 bases between. The length of the CDR3 is 16 residues. CDR3 sequence: CASSQLRTGIRSPLHF. Here the CDR3 DNA reads TGCGCCAGCAGCCAACTCCGAACTGGAATCCGTTCACCCCTCCACTTT.

The rearrangement joins TRBV24-1 to TRBJ2-1, with TRBD2 matching 12 bases. V lost 0 bases to trimming and J lost 10 bases; unmatched junction nucleotides: 15. Per the germline V gene, CDR1 is KGHDR and CDR2 is SFDVKD. There are 19 residues in the CDR3. The CDR3, as DNA: TGTGCCACCAGTGATTTGCCAGGTCGTTCTAGCGGGGGGGCATGGGAGCAGTTCTTC. Translation: CATSDLPGRSSGGAWEQFF.

The chain couples TRBV10-2 to TRBJ2-5, with D unclear. Trimming took off 8 bases at V and 5 bases at J, with 15 bases between the two ends. The CDR3 has 13 amino acids. In germline, CDR1 is WSHSY, CDR2 SAAADI. This CDR3 reads CASGTVAAETQYF. CDR3 nucleotide sequence: TGCGCCAGCGGTACGGTCGCTGCGGAGACCCAGTACTTC.

This chain links TRBV15 with TRBJ2-4, with TRBD2 matching 15 bases. The J call may be mistaken, given a closer DNA end match to TRBJ2-7. CDR3 length equals 17 residues. The germline V gene encodes CDR1 LNHNV and CDR2 YYDKDF (reference sequence). CDR3 sequence: CATSRAAGTSGGNEQYF. In DNA form, the CDR3 reads TGTGCCACCAGCAGAGCTGCCGGGACTAGCGGGGGGAACGAGCAGTACTTC.

The chain carries TRBV6-1 and TRBJ2-5, with D possibly matching TRBD2 (5 bases). With 11 bases removed from V and 5 bases from J, the gap between germline ends came to 21 bases. Germline loops: CDR1 MNHNS, CDR2 SASEGT. There are 14 residues in the CDR3. DNA for the CDR3: TGTGCCGGCGGCGGGCAGTCGTCTGTGGAGACCCAGTACTTC. Amino acids: CAGGGQSSVETQYF.

The chain is built from TRBV3-1 and TRBJ1-2, with D perhaps matching TRBD1 (6 bases). V shed 2 bases and J shed 2 bases, with 9 bases lying between them. There are 14 residues in the CDR3. CDR1 LGHDT and CDR2 YNNKEL come from the germline V gene (reference sequence). CDR3 sequence reads: CASSQTDRNYGYTF. The CDR3 region has the DNA TGTGCCAGCAGCCAAACCGACAGGAACTATGGCTACACCTTC.

The J gene is TRBJ2-5, the V gene TRBV5-1; 8 bases are shared with TRBD1. V gave up 3 bases and J gave up 3 bases; unmatched junction bases: 4. The CDR3 runs to 14 residues. CDR1 and CDR2 from the germline V gene are SGHRS and YFSETQ. This CDR3 reads CASSSGTGEETQYF. In DNA, the CDR3 is TGCGCCAGCAGCTCTGGGACAGGAGAAGAGACCCAGTACTTC.

Many counts were recorded for this clonotype. The J gene is TRBJ2-5, the V gene TRBV29-1; TRBD1 agrees at 7 bases. V shed 7 bases and J 5 bases; nucleotides not matched to a gene: 13. CDR1 and CDR2 from the germline V gene are SQVTM and ANQGSEA. The CDR3 contains 14 residues. The DNA of the CDR3 is TGCAGCGGCGGCGGACAGGTTTATCGGGAGACCCAGTACTTC. Amino acids: CSGGGQVYRETQYF.